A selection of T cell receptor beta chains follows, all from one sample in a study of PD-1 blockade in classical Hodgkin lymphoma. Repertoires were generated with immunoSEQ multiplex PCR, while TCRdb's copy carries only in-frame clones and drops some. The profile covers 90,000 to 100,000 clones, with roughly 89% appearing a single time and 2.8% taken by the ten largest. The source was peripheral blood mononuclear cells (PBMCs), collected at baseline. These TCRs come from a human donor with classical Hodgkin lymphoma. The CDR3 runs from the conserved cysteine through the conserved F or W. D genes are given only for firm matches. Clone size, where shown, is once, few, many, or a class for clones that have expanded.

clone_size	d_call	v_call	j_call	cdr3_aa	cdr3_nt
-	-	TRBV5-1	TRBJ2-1	CASSLSQQQGQFF	TGCGCCAGCAGCTTGTCCCAGCAGCAGGGCCAGTTCTTC
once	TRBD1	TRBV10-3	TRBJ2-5	CATAPRGSVETQYF	TGTGCCACCGCCCCCAGGGGGAGTGTGGAGACCCAGTACTTC
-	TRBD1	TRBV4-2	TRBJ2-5	CASSQPYRGDSQYF	TGTGCCAGCAGCCAACCTTACAGGGGGGATTCCCAGTACTTC
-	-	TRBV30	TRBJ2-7	CAWSGISSYEQYF	TGTGCCTGGAGTGGGATAAGCTCCTACGAGCAGTACTTC
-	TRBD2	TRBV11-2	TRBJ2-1	CASSLVNLVSGRAPDEQFF	TGTGCCAGCAGCTTAGTTAATCTGGTTAGCGGGAGGGCCCCCGATGAGCAGTTCTTC
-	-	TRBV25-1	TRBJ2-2	CASSESGGELFF	TGTGCCAGCAGTGAATCCGGCGGGGAGCTGTTTTTT
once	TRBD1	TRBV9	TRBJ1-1	CASSVGGTGGDEAFF	TGTGCCAGCAGCGTAGGAGGGACAGGGGGCGATGAAGCTTTCTTT
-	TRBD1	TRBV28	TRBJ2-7	CASTGDRGYEQYF	TGTGCCAGCACGGGGGACAGGGGCTACGAGCAGTACTTC
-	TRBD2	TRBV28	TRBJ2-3	CASSSPAGVTDTQYF	TGTGCCAGCAGTTCCCCTGCGGGGGTCACAGATACGCAGTATTTT
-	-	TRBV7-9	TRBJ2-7	CASSLGLSDSGEQYF	TGTGCCAGCAGCTTAGGACTAAGTGATTCAGGCGAGCAGTACTTC
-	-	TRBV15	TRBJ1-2	CATSRDIPGYTF	TGTGCCACCAGCAGAGACATACCTGGCTACACCTTC
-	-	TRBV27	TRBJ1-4	CASSDDEKLFF	TGTGCCAGCAGCGACGATGAAAAACTGTTTTTT
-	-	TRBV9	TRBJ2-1	CASNSGRADNEQFF	TGTGCCAGCAACAGCGGCAGGGCTGACAATGAGCAGTTCTTC
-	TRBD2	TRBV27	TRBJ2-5	CASSSFTSGMSGTQYF	TGTGCCAGCAGTTCCTTCACTAGCGGGATGTCCGGGACCCAGTACTTC
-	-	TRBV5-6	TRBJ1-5	CASSNEGGGQPQHF	TGTGCCAGCAGCAACGAAGGGGGTGGGCAGCCCCAGCATTTT
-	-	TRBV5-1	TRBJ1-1	CASSPRAENTEAFF	TGCGCCAGCTCCCCGAGGGCGGAGAACACTGAAGCTTTCTTT
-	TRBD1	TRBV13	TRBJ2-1	CASSTWTGGADNEQFF	TGTGCCAGCAGCACTTGGACAGGGGGCGCTGACAATGAGCAGTTCTTC
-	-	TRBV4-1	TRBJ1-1	CASSQVGDSRTEAFF	TGCGCCAGCAGCCAAGTAGGGGACTCAAGGACTGAAGCTTTCTTT
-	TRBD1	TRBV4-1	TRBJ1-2	CASSPGGAGGSYGYTF	TGCGCCAGCAGCCCGGGGGGGGCAGGGGGAAGCTATGGCTACACCTTC
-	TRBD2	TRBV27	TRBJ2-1	CASTRTSGNNEQFF	TGTGCCAGCACCCGGACTAGCGGGAACAATGAGCAGTTCTTC
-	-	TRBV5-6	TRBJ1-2	CASSFTANYGYTF	TGTGCCAGCAGCTTTACAGCCAACTATGGCTACACCTTC
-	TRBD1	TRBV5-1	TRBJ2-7	CASSSGQTYEQYF	TGCGCCAGCAGCTCGGGACAGACCTACGAGCAGTACTTC
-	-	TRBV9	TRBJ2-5	CASSGIGTPQETQYF	TGTGCCAGCAGCGGAATTGGGACACCTCAAGAGACCCAGTACTTC
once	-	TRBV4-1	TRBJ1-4	CASSQDGRGSATNEKLFF	TGCGCCAGCAGCCAAGATGGGAGGGGCAGTGCAACTAATGAAAAACTGTTTTTT
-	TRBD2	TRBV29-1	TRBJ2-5	CSVARREFRETQYF	TGCAGCGTTGCCCGGCGGGAGTTCAGAGAGACCCAGTACTTC
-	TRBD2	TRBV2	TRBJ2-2	CASSGGSGTITLRELFF	TGTGCCAGCAGTGGAGGGTCCGGGACTATCACGCTTAGGGAGCTGTTTTTT
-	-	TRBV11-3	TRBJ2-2	CASSLDGPGELFF	TGTGCCAGCAGCTTAGATGGCCCCGGGGAGCTGTTTTTT
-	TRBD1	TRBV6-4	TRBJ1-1	CASSPSDRATEAFF	TGTGCCAGCAGTCCTTCGGACAGGGCGACTGAAGCTTTCTTT
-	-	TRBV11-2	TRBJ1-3	CASSLERGIYTTIYF	TGTGCCAGCAGCTTAGAACGGGGTATCTACACCACCATATATTTT
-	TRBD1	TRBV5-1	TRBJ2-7	CASSYGTAYEQYF	TGCGCCAGCAGCTACGGGACAGCCTACGAGCAGTACTTC
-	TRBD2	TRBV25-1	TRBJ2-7	CASSESGLADEQYF	TGTGCCAGCAGTGAATCGGGACTAGCGGACGAGCAGTACTTC